There are a few counts of the clone carrying this TCR beta chain. This sample is part of a study of blood T cell repertoires in COVID-19. For the study at large: Sample material is recorded as cDNA or gDNA derived from T cells, B-cell-depleted T cells, or PBMCs.

Self-reported history from a screening survey and questionnaire set each donor's cohort. TCRdb's table, derived via immunoSEQ multiplex PCR, lists solely in-frame clones and lacks some. Among around 330,000 clones, roughly 89% were seen once, and the ten largest hold about 5.2%. CDR1 is MNHEY, CDR2 SVGAGI, per germline. V was clipped by 0 bases and J by 4 bases; unmatched bases: 4. There are 15 residues in the CDR3. The chain employs TRBV6-5 and TRBJ1-2, with 8 bases identical to TRBD1. The specimen was PBMCs or T cells enriched from blood (not recorded which). The sequence derives from a man between 60 and 75 years old who had recovered from COVID-19. CDR3: CASSYSGQGFYGYTF. The CDR3 DNA follows: TGTGCCAGCAGTTACTCCGGACAGGGTTTCTATGGCTACACCTTC.